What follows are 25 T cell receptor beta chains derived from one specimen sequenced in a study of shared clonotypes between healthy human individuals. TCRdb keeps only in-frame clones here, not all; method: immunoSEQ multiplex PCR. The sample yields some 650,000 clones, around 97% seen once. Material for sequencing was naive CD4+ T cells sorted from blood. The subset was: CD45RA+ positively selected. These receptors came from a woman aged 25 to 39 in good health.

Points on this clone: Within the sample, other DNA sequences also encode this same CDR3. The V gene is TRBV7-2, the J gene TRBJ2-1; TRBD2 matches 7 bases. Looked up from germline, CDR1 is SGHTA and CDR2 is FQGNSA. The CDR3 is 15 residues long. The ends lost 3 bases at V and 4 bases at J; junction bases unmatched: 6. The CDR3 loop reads CASSFGGFSYNEQFF. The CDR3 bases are TGTGCCAGCAGCTTCGGGGGGTTTTCGTACAATGAGCAGTTCTTC.

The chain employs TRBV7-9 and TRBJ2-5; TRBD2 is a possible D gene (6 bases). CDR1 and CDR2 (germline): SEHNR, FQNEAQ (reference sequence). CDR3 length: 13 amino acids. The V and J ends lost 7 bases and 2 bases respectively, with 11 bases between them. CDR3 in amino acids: CASTLGGQETQYF. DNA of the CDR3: TGTGCCAGCACTCTAGGAGGGCAAGAGACCCAGTACTTC.

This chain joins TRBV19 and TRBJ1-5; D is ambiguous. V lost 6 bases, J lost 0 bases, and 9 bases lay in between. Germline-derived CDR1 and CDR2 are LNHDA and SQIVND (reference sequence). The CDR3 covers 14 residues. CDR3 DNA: TGTGCCAGTAGCCCAAGTAATAGCAATCAGCCCCAGCATTTT. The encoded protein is CASSPSNSNQPQHF. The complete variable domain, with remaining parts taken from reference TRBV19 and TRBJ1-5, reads DGGITQSPKYLFRKEGQNVTLSCEQNLNHDAMYWYRQDPGQGLRLIYYSQIVNDFQKGDIAEGYSVSREKKESFPLTVTSAQKNPTAFYLCASSPSNSNQPQHFGDGTRLSIL.

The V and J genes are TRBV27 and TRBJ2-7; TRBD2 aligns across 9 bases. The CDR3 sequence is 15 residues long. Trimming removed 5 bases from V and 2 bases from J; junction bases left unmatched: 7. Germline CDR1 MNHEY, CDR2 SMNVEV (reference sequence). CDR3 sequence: CASSGGVAGAYEQYF. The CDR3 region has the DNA TGTGCCAGCAGTGGGGGAGTAGCGGGGGCCTACGAGCAGTACTTC.

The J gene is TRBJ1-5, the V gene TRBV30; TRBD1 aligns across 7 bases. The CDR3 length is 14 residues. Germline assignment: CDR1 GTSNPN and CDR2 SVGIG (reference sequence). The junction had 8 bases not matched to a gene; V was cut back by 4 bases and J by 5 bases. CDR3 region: CAWTRGDSYQPQHF. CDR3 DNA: TGTGCCTGGACTCGAGGGGACAGTTATCAGCCCCAGCATTTT.

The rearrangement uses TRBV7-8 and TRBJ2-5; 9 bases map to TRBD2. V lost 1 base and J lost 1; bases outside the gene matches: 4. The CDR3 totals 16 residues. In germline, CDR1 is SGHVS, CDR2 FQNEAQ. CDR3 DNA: TGTGCCAGCAGCTTAGTCCTAGCGGGATCCCAAGAGACCCAGTACTTC. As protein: CASSLVLAGSQETQYF.

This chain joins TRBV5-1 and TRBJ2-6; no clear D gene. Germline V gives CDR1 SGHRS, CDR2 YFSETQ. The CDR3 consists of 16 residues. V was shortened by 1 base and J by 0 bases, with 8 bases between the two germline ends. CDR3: CASSLTVGSGANVLTF. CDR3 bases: TGCGCCAGCAGCTTGACGGTAGGCTCTGGGGCCAACGTCCTGACTTTC.

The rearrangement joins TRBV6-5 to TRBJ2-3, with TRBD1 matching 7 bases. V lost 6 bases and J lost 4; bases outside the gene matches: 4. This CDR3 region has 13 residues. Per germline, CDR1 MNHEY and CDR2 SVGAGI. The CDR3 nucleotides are TGTGCCAGCAGCAGGGGGAGTGCAGATACGCAGTATTTT. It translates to CASSRGSADTQYF.

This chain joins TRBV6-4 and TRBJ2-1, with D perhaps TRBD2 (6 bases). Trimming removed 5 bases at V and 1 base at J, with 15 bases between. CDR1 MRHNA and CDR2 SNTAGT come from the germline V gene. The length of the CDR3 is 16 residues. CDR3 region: CASSLFGGMSYNEQFF. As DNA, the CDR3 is TGTGCCAGCAGTCTATTCGGCGGGATGTCCTACAATGAGCAGTTCTTC.

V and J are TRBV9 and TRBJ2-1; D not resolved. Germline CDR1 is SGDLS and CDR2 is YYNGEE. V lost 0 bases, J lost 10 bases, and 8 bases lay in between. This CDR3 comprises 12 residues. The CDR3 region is CASSVGVGEQFF. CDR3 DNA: TGTGCCAGCAGCGTAGGTGTGGGGGAGCAGTTCTTC. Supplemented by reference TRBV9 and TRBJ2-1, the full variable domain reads DSGVTQTPKHLITATGQRVTLRCSPRSGDLSVYWYQQSLDQGLQFLIQYYNGEERAKGNILERFSAQQFPDLHSELNLSSLELGDSALYFCASSVGVGEQFFGPGTRLTVL.

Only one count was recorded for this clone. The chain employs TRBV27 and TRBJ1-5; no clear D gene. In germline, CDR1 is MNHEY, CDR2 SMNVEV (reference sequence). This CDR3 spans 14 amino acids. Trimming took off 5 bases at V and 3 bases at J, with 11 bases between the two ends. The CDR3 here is CASSPVTSNQPQHF. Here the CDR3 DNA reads TGTGCCAGCAGTCCTGTCACCTCCAATCAGCCCCAGCATTTT.

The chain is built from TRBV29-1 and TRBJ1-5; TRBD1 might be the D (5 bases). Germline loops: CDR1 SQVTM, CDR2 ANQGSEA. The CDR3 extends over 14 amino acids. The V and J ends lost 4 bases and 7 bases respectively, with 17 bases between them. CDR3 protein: CSVGVGGVGQPQHF. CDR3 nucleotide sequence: TGCAGCGTTGGAGTGGGAGGGGTGGGACAGCCCCAGCATTTT.

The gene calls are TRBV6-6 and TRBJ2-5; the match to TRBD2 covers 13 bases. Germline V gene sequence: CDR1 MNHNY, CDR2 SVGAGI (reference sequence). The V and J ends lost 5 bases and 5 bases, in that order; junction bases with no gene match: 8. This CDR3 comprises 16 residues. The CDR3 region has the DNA TGTGCCAGCAGTCGACCTGGACTAGCGGGAGCGGAGACCCAGTACTTC. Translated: CASSRPGLAGAETQYF.

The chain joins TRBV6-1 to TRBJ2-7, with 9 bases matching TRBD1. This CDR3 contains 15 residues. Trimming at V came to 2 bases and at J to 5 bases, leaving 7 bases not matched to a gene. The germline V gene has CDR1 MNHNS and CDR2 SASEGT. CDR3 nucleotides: TGTGCCAGCAGTGAAATAGGACAGGGGATCGACGAGCAGTACTTC. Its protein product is CASSEIGQGIDEQYF.

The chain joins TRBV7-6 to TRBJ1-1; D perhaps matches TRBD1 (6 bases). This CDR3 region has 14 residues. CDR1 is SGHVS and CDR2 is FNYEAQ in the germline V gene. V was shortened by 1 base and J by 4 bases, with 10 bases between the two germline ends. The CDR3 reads CASSLGGAGTEAFF. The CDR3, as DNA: TGTGCCAGCAGCTTAGGGGGGGCCGGCACTGAAGCTTTCTTT.

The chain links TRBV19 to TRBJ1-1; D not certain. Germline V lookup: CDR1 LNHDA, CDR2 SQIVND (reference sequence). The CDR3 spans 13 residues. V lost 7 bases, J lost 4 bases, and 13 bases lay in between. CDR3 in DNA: TGTGCCAGTAACGGGAAGGGAACCACTGAAGCTTTCTTT. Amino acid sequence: CASNGKGTTEAFF.

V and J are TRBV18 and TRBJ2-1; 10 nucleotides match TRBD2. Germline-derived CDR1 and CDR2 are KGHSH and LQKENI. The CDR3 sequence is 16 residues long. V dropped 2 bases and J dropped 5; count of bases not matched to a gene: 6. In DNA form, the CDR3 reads TGTGCCAGCTCACCAGTCGAGCTAGCGGGGGACAATGAGCAGTTCTTC. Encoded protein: CASSPVELAGDNEQFF.

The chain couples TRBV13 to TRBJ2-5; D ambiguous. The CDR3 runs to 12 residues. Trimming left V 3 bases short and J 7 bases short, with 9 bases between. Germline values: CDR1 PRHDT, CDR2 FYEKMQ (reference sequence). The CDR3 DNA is TGTGCCAGCAGCTTCGTTATTGGGACCCAGTACTTC. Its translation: CASSFVIGTQYF.

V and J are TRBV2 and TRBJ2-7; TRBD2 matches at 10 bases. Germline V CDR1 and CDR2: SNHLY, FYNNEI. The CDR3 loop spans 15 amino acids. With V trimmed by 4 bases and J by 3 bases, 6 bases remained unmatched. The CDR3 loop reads CASSVGTSEHYEQYF. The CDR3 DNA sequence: TGTGCCAGCAGTGTAGGGACTAGCGAACACTACGAGCAGTACTTC.

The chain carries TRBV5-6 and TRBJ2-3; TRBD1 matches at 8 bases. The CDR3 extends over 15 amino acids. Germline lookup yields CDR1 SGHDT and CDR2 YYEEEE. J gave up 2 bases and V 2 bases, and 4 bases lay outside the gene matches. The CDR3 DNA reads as TGTGCCAGCAGCTTAGGGACAGGATTCACAGATACGCAGTATTTT. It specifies CASSLGTGFTDTQYF.

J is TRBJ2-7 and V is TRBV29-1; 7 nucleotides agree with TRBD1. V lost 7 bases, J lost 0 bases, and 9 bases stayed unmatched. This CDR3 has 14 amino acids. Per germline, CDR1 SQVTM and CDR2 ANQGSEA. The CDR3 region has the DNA TGCAGCGCCGCCCGGGACAGTACCTCCTACGAGCAGTACTTC. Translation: CSAARDSTSYEQYF.

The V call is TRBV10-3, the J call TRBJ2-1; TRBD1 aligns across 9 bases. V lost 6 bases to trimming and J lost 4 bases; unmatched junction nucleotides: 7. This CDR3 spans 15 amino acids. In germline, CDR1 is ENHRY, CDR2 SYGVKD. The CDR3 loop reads CAISATGGFYNEQFF. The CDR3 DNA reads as TGTGCCATCAGCGCAACAGGGGGCTTTTACAATGAGCAGTTCTTC.

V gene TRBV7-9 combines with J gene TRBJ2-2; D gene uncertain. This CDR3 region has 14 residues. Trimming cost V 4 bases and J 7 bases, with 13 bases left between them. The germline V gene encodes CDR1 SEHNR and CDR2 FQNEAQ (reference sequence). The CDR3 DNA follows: TGTGCCAGCAGCTCCCCGGTGAGGTTCGGGGAGCTGTTTTTT. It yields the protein CASSSPVRFGELFF.

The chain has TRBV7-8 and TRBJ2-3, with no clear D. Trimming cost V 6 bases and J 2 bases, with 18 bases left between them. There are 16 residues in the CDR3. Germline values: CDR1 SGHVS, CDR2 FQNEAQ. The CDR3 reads CASRGLANTYTDTQYF. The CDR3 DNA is TGTGCCAGCAGAGGGCTCGCGAACACTTACACAGATACGCAGTATTTT.

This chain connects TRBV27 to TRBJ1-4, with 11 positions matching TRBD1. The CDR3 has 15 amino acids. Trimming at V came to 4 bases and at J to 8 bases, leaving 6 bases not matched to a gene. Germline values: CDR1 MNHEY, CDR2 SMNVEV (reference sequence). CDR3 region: CASSSPGQGEEKLFF. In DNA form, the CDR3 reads TGTGCCAGCAGTTCACCGGGACAGGGGGAAGAAAAACTGTTTTTT.